Each of the 25 T cell receptor beta chains below was sequenced from the same sample in a study of T cells after yellow fever vaccination. In TCRdb, the 5' RACE reads were re-called with MiXCR into one record per CDR3 protein. The top ten clones hold 20% to 30% of a sample with 29,000 or so distinct CDR3 sequences, over 5% of them seen once. The starting material was PBMCs, either bulk or a sorted T-cell subset (CD4+, CD8+, memory, or dextramer-sorted; not recorded which), obtained on the day of the yellow fever booster vaccination. These receptors all stem from a man aged 25-45 years who received the YFV17D yellow fever vaccine.

This clonotype is termed medium-sized. The chain carries TRBV27 and TRBJ1-2; 9 nucleotides line up with TRBD1. V was pared by 5 bases and J by 7 bases, with 2 bases of the junction left unmatched. Germline values: CDR1 MNHEY, CDR2 SMNVEV (reference sequence). The CDR3 is made up of 12 amino acids. This chain's CDR3 is CASSTGGFGYTF. In nucleotides, the CDR3 is TGTGCCAGCAGTACAGGGGGCTTTGGCTACACCTTC.

The CDR3 here is CASSTGGDHEQYF. Here the CDR3 DNA reads TGTGCCAGCAGCACAGGGGGTGACCACGAGCAGTACTTC. V gene TRBV27 combines with J gene TRBJ2-7; 8 bases match TRBD1. Germline V gives CDR1 MNHEY, CDR2 SMNVEV (reference sequence). Trimming at V came to 6 bases and at J to 5 bases, leaving 6 bases not matched to a gene. The CDR3 contains 13 residues.

This clonotype was seen at least ten times. At one of its ends the junction is not consistent with the germline gene, which may arise from a read error. V is TRBV15 and J is TRBJ2-1, with D perhaps TRBD2 (6 bases). This CDR3 comprises 14 residues. Germline V gene sequence: CDR1 LNHNV, CDR2 YYDKDF (reference sequence). The CDR3 spells CATSRDWGDGRSLF. CDR3 nucleotides: TGTGCCACCAGCAGAGATTGGGGGGACGGTCGTTCGCTCTTC.

This clonotype was observed many times. This chain joins TRBV5-1 and TRBJ2-7; D might be TRBD1 (6 bases). The V and J ends lost 4 bases and 5 bases respectively, with 13 bases between them. CDR1 and CDR2 (germline): SGHRS, YFSETQ. CDR3 size: 13 residues. CDR3 sequence reads: CASSQDRQDEQYF. The DNA for the CDR3 is TGCGCCAGCAGCCAGGACAGACAGGACGAGCAGTACTTC.

The CDR3, as DNA: TGTGCCAGCTCCCGCCAGCGGGAGGTTACAGATACGCAGTATTTT. This encodes CASSRQREVTDTQYF. J is TRBJ2-3 and V is TRBV18; 9 nucleotides align to TRBD2. This CDR3 has 15 residues. With 6 bases clipped from V and 3 bases from J, the junction kept 7 bases outside the gene matches. CDR1 and CDR2 from the germline V gene are KGHSH and LQKENI.

This clonotype was recorded many times. The rearrangement links TRBV7-6 to TRBJ2-7; 7 bases line up with TRBD2. The germline CDR1 and CDR2 sequences are SGHVS and FNYEAQ. J lost 6 bases, V lost 4 bases, and 9 bases had no gene match. This CDR3 contains 14 residues. The CDR3 sequence: CASSSQAGEVEQYF. DNA for the CDR3: TGTGCCAGCAGCTCCCAGGCGGGAGAGGTCGAGCAGTACTTC.

This clonotype was recorded a few times. CDR3 region: CASSRIAGGGNEQFF. In nucleotides, the CDR3 is TGTGCCAGTAGCCGAATAGCGGGGGGGGGCAATGAGCAGTTCTTC. This rearrangement joins TRBV19 to TRBJ2-1; 11 nucleotides align to TRBD2. The CDR3 extends over 15 amino acids. The junction had 7 bases not matched to a gene; V was cut back by 6 bases and J by 6 bases. Germline CDR1 is LNHDA and CDR2 is SQIVND (reference sequence).

The chain combines TRBV10-3 with TRBJ2-1; D could derive from TRBD1 or TRBD2 (9 bases each). CDR1 and CDR2 (germline): ENHRY, SYGVKD. The germline V and J ends were trimmed by 4 bases and 9 bases, with 28 bases remaining between them. This CDR3 has 18 amino acids. The CDR3 protein is CAISAIAGVPGQGPEQFF. For the CDR3, the DNA is TGTGCCATCAGTGCCATAGCGGGGGTACCGGGACAGGGCCCTGAGCAGTTCTTC.

The table lists this clonotype with many counts. This rearrangement joins TRBV3-1 to TRBJ2-1; 7 bases map to TRBD2. CDR1 LGHDT and CDR2 YNNKEL come from the germline V gene (reference sequence). Germline trimming cut 4 bases from V and 8 bases from J; bases unmatched to any gene: 2. This CDR3 is built from 12 residues. CDR3 coding DNA: TGTGCCAGCAGCCGGACTAGAGATGAGCAGTTCTTC. As protein: CASSRTRDEQFF.

In its sample, this clonotype was seen many times. V usage is TRBV7-2 and J usage is TRBJ2-3, with D perhaps matching TRBD1 or TRBD2 (6 bases each). Germline V gene data show CDR1 as SGHTA and CDR2 as FQGNSA. The CDR3 consists of 15 residues. The V gene lost 4 bases and the J gene lost 6 bases, with 17 bases spanning the gap. The CDR3 DNA is TGTGCCAGCAGCTGGGGGGCACTCCGCATTGATACGCAGTATTTT. Translated: CASSWGALRIDTQYF.

The V gene is TRBV23-1, the J gene TRBJ2-3; weak D call: TRBD2 (6 bases). TRBV23-1 carries the ORF label, with uncertain function. This CDR3 comprises 17 residues. V lost 8 bases to trimming and J lost 5 bases, with 26 bases between them. The CDR3 DNA is TGCGCCAGCCGTCTAAAACTGACAGCGGGTCCAGGAGATACGCAGTATTTT. Translating it yields CASRLKLTAGPGDTQYF.

This clonotype was recorded at least ten times. The J gene is TRBJ2-4, the V gene TRBV12-3 or TRBV12-4; D assignment may be TRBD1 or TRBD2 (5 bases each). The CDR3 runs 15 residues. V was trimmed by 3 bases and J by 1 base, leaving 10 bases between them. The CDR3, as DNA: TGTGCCAGCAGTTTGGGACCCGGGGCCAAAAACATTCAGTACTTC. It encodes CASSLGPGAKNIQYF.

J is TRBJ2-7 and V is TRBV18; no clear D. The V and J ends lost 5 bases and 3 bases respectively, with 5 bases between them. CDR1 and CDR2 from the germline V gene are KGHSH and LQKENI. CDR3 size: 11 residues. CDR3 sequence reads: CASSSDYEQYF. The CDR3 DNA reads TGTGCCAGCTCATCGGACTACGAGCAGTACTTC.

The count of this clonotype is one. One end of the junction fails to match germline, which may point to a read error. V is TRBV7-9 and J is TRBJ2-5; D not certain. The CDR3 is 11 residues long. CDR1 SEHNR and CDR2 FQNEAQ come from the germline V gene (reference sequence). Here the CDR3 DNA reads TGTTCCAGCAGCCCGCAAGAGACCCAGTACTTC. Protein sequence: CSSSPQETQYF.

This clonotype was counted only a few times. The V gene is TRBV9, the J gene TRBJ2-3; 13 bases align to TRBD2. CDR3 length equals 15 residues. Germline V gives CDR1 SGDLS, CDR2 YYNGEE. V was clipped by 3 bases and J by 5 bases; unmatched bases: 3. CDR3 DNA: TGTGCCAGCAGCGGACTAGCGGGAGGACAAGATACGCAGTATTTT. Translation gives CASSGLAGGQDTQYF.

This clonotype has ten or more counts. The chain has TRBV27 and TRBJ2-7; 10 bases agree with TRBD2. Germline V CDR1 and CDR2: MNHEY, SMNVEV (reference sequence). CDR3 size: 17 residues. V shed 6 bases and J 0 bases; nucleotides not matched to a gene: 11. The CDR3, as DNA: TGTGCCAGCAGCCGTCGAATAGCGGGGGGCTCCTCCTACGAGCAGTACTTC. Translating gives CASSRRIAGGSSYEQYF.

This clonotype occurred many times. This sequence joins TRBV6-4 and TRBJ2-3, with D possibly being TRBD2 (5 bases). Trimming took 0 bases from V and 2 from J, leaving 9 bases between them. Germline CDR1 reads MRHNA; CDR2 reads SNTAGT. This CDR3 is built from 15 residues. The DNA of the CDR3 is TGTGCCAGCAGTGACTCCCCAGCGGCCACAGATACGCAGTATTTT. It encodes CASSDSPAATDTQYF.

There are many counts of this clonotype. The chain couples TRBV5-6 to TRBJ2-4; 8 nucleotides match TRBD1. The V gene end was trimmed by 2 bases and the J gene end by 2 bases; junction bases not matched to a gene: 9. Germline V gene sequence: CDR1 SGHDT, CDR2 YYEEEE. The CDR3 is made up of 17 amino acids. The chain's CDR3 is CASSLTRTGTTKNIQYF. The CDR3 nucleotides read TGTGCCAGCAGCTTAACCAGGACAGGGACAACCAAAAACATTCAGTACTTC.

This clonotype was seen a few times. The chain links TRBV20-1 to TRBJ2-1; possibly TRBD2 for D (5 bases). V was clipped by 3 bases and J by 2 bases, with 14 bases between them. CDR1 and CDR2 (germline): DFQATT, SNEGSKA (reference sequence). The CDR3 runs 15 residues. The CDR3 region has the DNA TGCAGTGCTAGCGAATCTAAGCGGCCCTACAATGAGCAGTTCTTC. Translating gives CSASESKRPYNEQFF.

This clonotype was observed at least ten times. This chain connects TRBV20-1 to TRBJ2-3; tentative D call: TRBD2 (6 bases). The germline V gene encodes CDR1 DFQATT and CDR2 SNEGSKA (reference sequence). V was cut by 0 bases and J by 4 bases, with 26 bases left in between. The CDR3 sequence is 19 residues long. The CDR3 spells CSARDPHGASDVGPDTQYF. In DNA form, the CDR3 reads TGCAGTGCTAGAGATCCCCACGGGGCTAGCGACGTGGGCCCAGATACGCAGTATTTT.

This clonotype was detected a few times. The CDR3 DNA reads TGTGCCAGTAGCAATACCGGGGTCAATCAGCCCCAGCATTTT. Residues: CASSNTGVNQPQHF. The chain couples TRBV19 to TRBJ1-5; D gene ambiguous. CDR1 and CDR2 from the germline V gene are LNHDA and SQIVND (reference sequence). Trimming pared 6 bases from V and 3 bases from J, leaving 12 bases between. This CDR3 region has 14 residues.

This clonotype is medium-sized within its sample. This chain links TRBV7-2 with TRBJ2-1; 7 nucleotides agree with TRBD2. The CDR3 covers 15 residues. Germline V gives CDR1 SGHTA, CDR2 FQGNSA. V shed 8 bases, J shed 0 bases, and the junction held 7 bases outside the gene matches. CDR3 bases: TGTGCCAGCGGCCCCGGCGGGGGCTCCTACAATGAGCAGTTCTTC. This codes for CASGPGGGSYNEQFF.

This chain uses TRBV5-1 with TRBJ2-2, with 8 bases matching TRBD2. The CDR3 is 15 residues long. The V segment lost 6 bases and the J segment 5 bases; nucleotides outside the gene matches: 9. Germline V gene data show CDR1 as SGHRS and CDR2 as YFSETQ. The CDR3 nucleotides read TGCGCCAGCAACAATCCTAGCGGGCTGACCGGGGAGCTGTTTTTT. It is translated as CASNNPSGLTGELFF.

A word on this clonotype: A much more abundant neighbour one base away suggests this may be a read error. The rearrangement uses TRBV5-5 and TRBJ2-5; D unclear. Per germline, CDR1 SGHKS and CDR2 YYEKEE (reference sequence). V gave up 4 bases and J gave up 2 bases, with 9 bases separating them. The CDR3 has 13 amino acids. CDR3 nucleotide sequence: TGTGCCAGCAGCCTCGGCAGTCAAGAGACCCAGTACTTC. This translates into CASSLGSQETQYF. Combining the CDR3 with reference TRBV5-5 and TRBJ2-5 gives the whole variable domain DAGVTQSPTHLIKTRGQQVTLRCSPISGHKSVSWYQQVLGQGPQFIFQYYEKEERGRGNFPDRFSARQFPNYSSELNVNALLLGDSALYLCASSLGSQETQYFGPGTRLLVL.

This chain uses TRBV18 with TRBJ2-7; 13 bases match TRBD2. J gave up 2 bases and V 6 bases, and 4 bases lay outside the gene matches. Germline lookup yields CDR1 KGHSH and CDR2 LQKENI. CDR3 length: 15 residues. Here the CDR3 reads CASSLGTSGAYEQYF. The CDR3 region has the DNA TGTGCCAGCTCGCTAGGGACTAGCGGGGCCTACGAGCAGTACTTC.